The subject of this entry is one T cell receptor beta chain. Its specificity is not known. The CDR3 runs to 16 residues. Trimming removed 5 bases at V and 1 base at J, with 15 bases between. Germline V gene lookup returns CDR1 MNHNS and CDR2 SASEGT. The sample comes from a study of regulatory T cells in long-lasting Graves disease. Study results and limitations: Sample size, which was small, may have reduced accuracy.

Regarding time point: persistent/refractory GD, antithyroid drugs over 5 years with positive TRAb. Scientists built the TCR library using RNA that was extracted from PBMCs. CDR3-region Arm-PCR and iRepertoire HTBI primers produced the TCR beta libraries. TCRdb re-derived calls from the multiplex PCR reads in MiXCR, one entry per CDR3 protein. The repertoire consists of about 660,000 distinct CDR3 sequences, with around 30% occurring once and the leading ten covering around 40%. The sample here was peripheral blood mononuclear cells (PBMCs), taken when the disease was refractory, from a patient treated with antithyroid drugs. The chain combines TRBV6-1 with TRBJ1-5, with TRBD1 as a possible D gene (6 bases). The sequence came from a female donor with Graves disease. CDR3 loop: CASSTLGGASNQPQHF. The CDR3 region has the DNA TGTGCCAGCAGTACCCTCGGGGGGGCAAGCAATCAGCCCCAGCATTTT.